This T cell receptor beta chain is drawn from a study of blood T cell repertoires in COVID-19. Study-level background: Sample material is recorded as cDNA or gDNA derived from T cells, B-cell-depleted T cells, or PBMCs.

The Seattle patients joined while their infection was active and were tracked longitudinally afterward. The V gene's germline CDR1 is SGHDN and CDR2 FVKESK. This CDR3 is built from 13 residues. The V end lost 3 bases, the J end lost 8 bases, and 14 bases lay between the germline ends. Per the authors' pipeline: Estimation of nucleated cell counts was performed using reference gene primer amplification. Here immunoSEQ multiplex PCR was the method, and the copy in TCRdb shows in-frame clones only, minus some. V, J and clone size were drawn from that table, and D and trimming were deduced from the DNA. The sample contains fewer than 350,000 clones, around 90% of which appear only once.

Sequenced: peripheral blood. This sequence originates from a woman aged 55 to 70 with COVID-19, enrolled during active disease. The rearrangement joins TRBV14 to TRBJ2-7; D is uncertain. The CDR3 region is CASSQSRLFQQYF. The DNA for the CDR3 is TGTGCCAGCAGCCAGTCCAGGTTATTTCAGCAGTACTTC.